This section outlines one TCR beta chain sequence together with its context. Seattle's enrolled individuals joined amid active infection and were then monitored longitudinally. This specimen belongs to a study of blood T cell repertoires in COVID-19. V lost 4 bases to trimming and J lost 2 bases, with 11 bases between them. The CDR3 has 14 amino acids. CDR1 and CDR2 from the germline V gene are PRHDT and FYEKMQ (reference sequence). Per the original data handling: Estimation of nucleated cell counts relied on the amplification of reference gene primers. The repertoire was sequenced with immunoSEQ multiplex PCR; TCRdb's copy has only in-frame clones and lacks some. D and trimming come from the DNA, and the V and J calls and clone size come from that table. The repertoire includes about 150,000 clones, approximately 91% of them detected once, and about 4.9% sits in the top ten.

J is TRBJ1-1 and V is TRBV13, with a weak D call TRBD1 (5 bases). Sequencing input: peripheral blood. The clonotype was recovered from a man aged 18 to 35 with COVID-19, enrolled during active disease. The CDR3 DNA sequence: TGTGCCAGCAGCTCGACAGATTTAAACACTGAAGCTTTCTTT. Residues: CASSSTDLNTEAFF. Full variable domain (outside the CDR3, taken from reference TRBV13 and TRBJ1-1): AAGVIQSPRHLIKEKRETATLKCYPIPRHDTVYWYQQGPGQDPQFLISFYEKMQSDKGSIPDRFSAQQFSDYHSELNMSSLELGDSALYFCASSSTDLNTEAFFGQGTRLTVV.